This TCR beta chain was observed in a study of shared clonotypes between healthy human individuals. This CDR3 contains 15 residues. Germline V lookup: CDR1 SGHAT, CDR2 FQNNGV. V lost 3 bases and J lost 1, with 12 bases in between. Terminally differentiated effector memory CD45RA+ cells were left out of the naive CD8 fraction, which was CD45RO-negative and positively selected for CCR7. How the authors handled the data: Filtering of immunoSEQ junctional sequences could not match full-length read filtering. TCRdb's copy holds only in-frame clones and misses some; the assay was immunoSEQ multiplex PCR. For V, J and clone size, that table is used; D and trimming come from the DNA. The sample yields roughly 2.1 million clones, 85% to 95% seen once.

The sample taken for sequencing was naive CD8+ T cells from PBMCs. The TCR comes from a young man in good health. Some clones in this sample may be carry-over from other donors' samples. The rearrangement links TRBV11-2 to TRBJ1-1; D gene unclear. In nucleotides, the CDR3 is TGTGCCAGCAGCTTCCTAGGGAGGCAGAACACTGAAGCTTTCTTT. Amino acids: CASSFLGRQNTEAFF.